These T cell receptor beta chains were read from a single sample in a study of Tregs in tolerant kidney transplant recipients. Method: immunoSEQ multiplex PCR; TCRdb's copy keeps in-frame clones and lacks some. The profile covers about 120,000 clones, with roughly nine tenths appearing a single time and approximately 0.59% taken by the ten largest. The sample was CD4+ T cells from blood. The receptors were gathered from a human donor in good health. CDR3s include the opening cysteine and the closing phenylalanine or tryptophan. A D gene is named only where the DNA matches it firmly. Clone sizes are given selectively: once, few, many, or a class where the clone is expanded.

v_gene: TRBV5-1
d_gene: NA
abundance: NA
j_gene: TRBJ2-3
CDR3nt: TGCGCCAGCAGCTCGCCGACAGATACGCAGTATTTT
CDR3aa: CASSSPTDTQYF

v_gene: TRBV7-9
d_gene: NA
abundance: NA
j_gene: TRBJ2-7
CDR3nt: TGTGCCAGCAGTTTTGAACCTAGCCCCGAGCAGTACTTC
CDR3aa: CASSFEPSPEQYF

v_gene: TRBV6-5
d_gene: NA
abundance: once
j_gene: TRBJ1-2
CDR3nt: TGTGCCAGCAGTCAGGACAGAAACTATGGCTACACCTTC
CDR3aa: CASSQDRNYGYTF

v_gene: TRBV6-5
d_gene: TRBD1
abundance: NA
j_gene: TRBJ1-5
CDR3nt: TGTGCCAGCAGTAATGACAGGGGCAATCAGCCCCAGCATTTT
CDR3aa: CASSNDRGNQPQHF

v_gene: TRBV6-5
d_gene: TRBD2
abundance: NA
j_gene: TRBJ2-1
CDR3nt: TGTGCCAGCAGCATTAGCGGGGGATCTTACAATGAGCAGTTCTTC
CDR3aa: CASSISGGSYNEQFF

v_gene: TRBV15
d_gene: TRBD2
abundance: once
j_gene: TRBJ2-7
CDR3nt: TGTGCCACCAGCACGGGACTAGCGAACCACGAGCAGTACTTC
CDR3aa: CATSTGLANHEQYF

v_gene: TRBV2
d_gene: NA
abundance: NA
j_gene: TRBJ2-1
CDR3nt: TGTGCCAGCAGTCCTACAGTGTACCGGAATGAGCAGTTCTTC
CDR3aa: CASSPTVYRNEQFF

v_gene: TRBV2
d_gene: NA
abundance: NA
j_gene: TRBJ1-6
CDR3nt: TGTGCCAGCAGTGATCAGGGTTCACCCCTCCACTTT
CDR3aa: CASSDQGSPLHF

v_gene: TRBV10-2
d_gene: TRBD2
abundance: NA
j_gene: TRBJ2-1
CDR3nt: TGCGCCAGCAGTGAGAGGGGACTAGCTTTCTACAATGAGCAGTTCTTC
CDR3aa: CASSERGLAFYNEQFF

v_gene: TRBV5-4
d_gene: NA
abundance: NA
j_gene: TRBJ2-3
CDR3nt: TGTGCCAGCAGGGGGGTCCCAGGGACAGATACGCAGTATTTT
CDR3aa: CASRGVPGTDTQYF

v_gene: TRBV5-8
d_gene: NA
abundance: NA
j_gene: TRBJ1-1
CDR3nt: TGTGCCAGCAGCCAACACGGTGAAGCTTTCTTT
CDR3aa: CASSQHGEAFF

v_gene: TRBV15
d_gene: NA
abundance: NA
j_gene: TRBJ2-3
CDR3nt: TGTGCCACCACCGCGCAGGGAGGCACAGATACGCAGTATTTT
CDR3aa: CATTAQGGTDTQYF

v_gene: TRBV30
d_gene: NA
abundance: NA
j_gene: TRBJ1-3
CDR3nt: TGTGCCTGGAGTGTACTTTCCTGGGGGACGGTCTCTGGAAACACCATATATTTT
CDR3aa: CAWSVLSWGTVSGNTIYF

v_gene: TRBV5-1
d_gene: NA
abundance: NA
j_gene: TRBJ1-6
CDR3nt: TGCGCCAGCAGCGCCTTGGGTGGGTTAGGTTCTAATTCACCCCTCCACTTT
CDR3aa: CASSALGGLGSNSPLHF

v_gene: TRBV29-1
d_gene: NA
abundance: few
j_gene: TRBJ1-1
CDR3nt: TGCAGCGTTGAAGTTGGAAGGGCGAACACTGAAGCTTTCTTT
CDR3aa: CSVEVGRANTEAFF

v_gene: TRBV6-5
d_gene: NA
abundance: NA
j_gene: TRBJ1-1
CDR3nt: TGTGCCAGCAGTTACTCATCGGGGGTGAACACTGAAGCTTTCTTT
CDR3aa: CASSYSSGVNTEAFF

v_gene: TRBV7-9
d_gene: TRBD2
abundance: NA
j_gene: TRBJ2-3
CDR3nt: TGTGCCAGCAGCCCACGACAAGCGGGGCGGATAGATACGCAGTATTTT
CDR3aa: CASSPRQAGRIDTQYF

v_gene: TRBV6-5
d_gene: NA
abundance: NA
j_gene: TRBJ2-6
CDR3nt: TGTGCCAGCAGTTACGAACGGGGTGCTGGGGCCAACGTCCTGACTTTC
CDR3aa: CASSYERGAGANVLTF

v_gene: TRBV5-1
d_gene: TRBD2
abundance: NA
j_gene: TRBJ2-3
CDR3nt: TGCGCCAGCAGCGTTCAGCGGGGGGGCGTAGATACGCAGTATTTT
CDR3aa: CASSVQRGGVDTQYF

v_gene: TRBV29-1
d_gene: NA
abundance: NA
j_gene: TRBJ1-2
CDR3nt: TGCAGCGTCGCAGGGCAGGTCCTGCGAGGCTACACCTTC
CDR3aa: CSVAGQVLRGYTF

v_gene: TRBV7-9
d_gene: NA
abundance: NA
j_gene: TRBJ1-3
CDR3nt: TGTGCCAGCAGCTTAATTTTCGGGACCGCGGTCTCTGGAAACACCATATATTTT
CDR3aa: CASSLIFGTAVSGNTIYF

v_gene: TRBV29-1
d_gene: NA
abundance: NA
j_gene: TRBJ1-4
CDR3nt: TGCAGCGTTGATGGGGGGTCGGCTAATGAAAAACTGTTTTTT
CDR3aa: CSVDGGSANEKLFF

v_gene: TRBV7-8
d_gene: TRBD1
abundance: NA
j_gene: TRBJ2-7
CDR3nt: TGTGCCACCCGGACCGGGACAGAGGGGTACGAGCAGTACTTC
CDR3aa: CATRTGTEGYEQYF

v_gene: TRBV9
d_gene: NA
abundance: NA
j_gene: TRBJ2-1
CDR3nt: TGTGCCAGCAGCGTACAGGGCGCTTACAATGAGCAGTTCTTC
CDR3aa: CASSVQGAYNEQFF

v_gene: TRBV9
d_gene: TRBD2
abundance: NA
j_gene: TRBJ2-5
CDR3nt: TGTGCCAGCAGCGTAGGGGCTAGCGGGGCACAAGAGACCCAGTACTTC
CDR3aa: CASSVGASGAQETQYF

v_gene: TRBV5-1
d_gene: TRBD1
abundance: NA
j_gene: TRBJ1-4
CDR3nt: TGCGCCAGCAGCTTGATTTTCGGTGGGACAGGGAGTGAAAAACTGTTTTTT
CDR3aa: CASSLIFGGTGSEKLFF

v_gene: TRBV2
d_gene: NA
abundance: NA
j_gene: TRBJ1-3
CDR3nt: TGTGCCATCACGCCGGGCCCGGGAAACACCATATATTTT
CDR3aa: CAITPGPGNTIYF

v_gene: TRBV7-9
d_gene: NA
abundance: NA
j_gene: TRBJ2-7
CDR3nt: TGTGCCAGCAGCTCTCTAGGCGAGCAGTACTTC
CDR3aa: CASSSLGEQYF

v_gene: TRBV5-3
d_gene: TRBD1
abundance: NA
j_gene: TRBJ1-4
CDR3nt: TGTGCCAGAAGCTTCGACAGGGGAAAAGTTTCCTTGGGGGAAAAACTGTTTTTT
CDR3aa: CARSFDRGKVSLGEKLFF

v_gene: TRBV19
d_gene: TRBD1
abundance: NA
j_gene: TRBJ2-7
CDR3nt: TGTGCCAGTAGTCGAGACAGGGGGCTCACCTACGAGCAGTACTTC
CDR3aa: CASSRDRGLTYEQYF

v_gene: TRBV7-9
d_gene: TRBD2
abundance: NA
j_gene: TRBJ2-3
CDR3nt: TGTGCCAGCAGCGACTGGAGCGGGGGGTCTAACACAGATACGCAGTATTTT
CDR3aa: CASSDWSGGSNTDTQYF

v_gene: TRBV18
d_gene: NA
abundance: NA
j_gene: TRBJ1-2
CDR3nt: TGTGCCAGCTCACCGGCCGGGTACGGCTACACCTTC
CDR3aa: CASSPAGYGYTF

v_gene: TRBV6-1
d_gene: TRBD2
abundance: NA
j_gene: TRBJ2-3
CDR3nt: TGTGCCAGCAGTGCCCGGGAGGCAGATACGCAGTATTTT
CDR3aa: CASSAREADTQYF

v_gene: TRBV5-3
d_gene: TRBD2
abundance: NA
j_gene: TRBJ2-1
CDR3nt: TGTGCCAGAAGCTTGTTTGACGGGGGGGCCGGTTGCAATGAGCAGTTCTTC
CDR3aa: CARSLFDGGAGCNEQFF

v_gene: TRBV9
d_gene: NA
abundance: NA
j_gene: TRBJ1-1
CDR3nt: TGTGCCAGCAGCGTAGCCGTGAACACTGAAGCTTTCTTT
CDR3aa: CASSVAVNTEAFF

v_gene: TRBV5-6
d_gene: TRBD1
abundance: NA
j_gene: TRBJ2-7
CDR3nt: TGTGCCAGCAGCTCATTACAGGGGGCTCGGGACGAGCAGTACTTC
CDR3aa: CASSSLQGARDEQYF

v_gene: TRBV7-9
d_gene: TRBD1
abundance: NA
j_gene: TRBJ2-5
CDR3nt: TGTGCCAGCAGCTTAGTTTTGGCAGGGGGTGACCAAGAGACCCAGTACTTC
CDR3aa: CASSLVLAGGDQETQYF

v_gene: TRBV27
d_gene: TRBD1
abundance: NA
j_gene: TRBJ2-5
CDR3nt: TGTGCCAGCATCCTCCGGGACAGGGGTAAGGGGACCCAGTACTTC
CDR3aa: CASILRDRGKGTQYF

v_gene: TRBV15
d_gene: TRBD1
abundance: NA
j_gene: TRBJ2-7
CDR3nt: TGTGCCACCAGCGTCCCCGGGACAGGGATAGAGCAGTACTTC
CDR3aa: CATSVPGTGIEQYF